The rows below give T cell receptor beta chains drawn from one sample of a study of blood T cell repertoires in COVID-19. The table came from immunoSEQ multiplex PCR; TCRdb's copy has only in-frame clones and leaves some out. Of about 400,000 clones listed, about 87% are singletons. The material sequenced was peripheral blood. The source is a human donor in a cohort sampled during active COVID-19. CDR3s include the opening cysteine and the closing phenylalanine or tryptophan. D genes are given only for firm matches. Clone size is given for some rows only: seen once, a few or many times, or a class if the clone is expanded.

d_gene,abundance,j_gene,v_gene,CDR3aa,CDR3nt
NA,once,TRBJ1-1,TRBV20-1,CSASTQGRDTEAFF,TGCAGTGCTAGTACCCAGGGGAGGGACACTGAAGCTTTCTTT
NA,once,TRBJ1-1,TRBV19,CASTPGGERAVSTEAFF,TGTGCCAGTACCCCTGGCGGGGAGCGGGCGGTGAGCACTGAAGCTTTCTTT
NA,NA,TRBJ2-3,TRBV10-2,CASRRSSADTQYF,TGCGCCAGCAGGAGGTCTAGCGCGGATACGCAGTATTTT
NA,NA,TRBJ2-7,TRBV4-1,CASSPLDGRIHEQYF,TGCGCCAGCAGCCCCCTGGATGGGAGGATACACGAGCAGTACTTC
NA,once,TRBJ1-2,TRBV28,CASSPQGILGDYGYTF,TGTGCCAGCAGTCCCCAGGGGATTTTGGGGGACTATGGCTACACCTTC
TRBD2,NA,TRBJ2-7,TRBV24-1,CATSDVGLGAEQYF,TGTGCCACCAGTGATGTCGGACTAGGAGCCGAGCAGTACTTC
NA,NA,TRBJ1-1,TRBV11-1,CASSYPLGNTEAFF,TGTGCCAGCAGCTACCCGCTCGGGAACACTGAAGCTTTCTTT
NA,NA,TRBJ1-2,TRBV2,CASSEWAGGTGYTF,TGTGCCAGCAGTGAATGGGCAGGAGGAACCGGCTACACCTTC
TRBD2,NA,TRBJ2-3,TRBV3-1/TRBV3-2,CASSKRTSGDLTDTQYF,TGTGCCAGCAGCAAAAGGACTAGCGGGGACCTCACAGATACGCAGTATTTT
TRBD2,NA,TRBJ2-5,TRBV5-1,CASSLGLAGGLQETQYF,TGCGCCAGCAGCTTGGGACTAGCGGGGGGGCTCCAAGAGACCCAGTACTTC
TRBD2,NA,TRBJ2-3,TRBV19,CASSMGGGGGTDTQYF,TGTGCCAGTAGTATGGGTGGCGGGGGAGGCACAGATACGCAGTATTTT
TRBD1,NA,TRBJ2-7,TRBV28,CASRRDRGPGFYEQYF,TGTGCCAGCAGGCGCGACAGGGGGCCAGGCTTCTACGAGCAGTACTTC
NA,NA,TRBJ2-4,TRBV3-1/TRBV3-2,CASSQVSGAHRHF,TGTGCCAGCAGCCAAGTATCTGGAGCCCATCGGCACTTC
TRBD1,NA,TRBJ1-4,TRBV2,CASSEQGQGRKLFF,TGTGCCAGCAGTGAACAGGGACAGGGAAGGAAACTGTTTTTT
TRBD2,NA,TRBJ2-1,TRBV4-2,CASSQDGLAGRYNEQFF,TGTGCCAGCAGCCAAGATGGTCTAGCGGGACGGTACAATGAGCAGTTCTTC
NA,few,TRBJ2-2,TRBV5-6,CASSDRPTGELFF,TGTGCCAGCAGCGACAGGCCCACCGGGGAGCTGTTTTTT
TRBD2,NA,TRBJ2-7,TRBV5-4,CASSLTQRGDYEQYF,TGTGCCAGCAGCTTAACCCAGCGGGGGGACTACGAGCAGTACTTC
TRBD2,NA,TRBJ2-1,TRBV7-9,CASSLLGLAGDNEQFF,TGTGCCAGCAGCCTACTGGGACTAGCGGGCGACAATGAGCAGTTCTTC
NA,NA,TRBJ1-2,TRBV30,CAWAKDSLNYGYTF,TGTGCCTGGGCGAAGGACAGCCTTAACTATGGCTACACCTTC
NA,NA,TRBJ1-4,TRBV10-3,CAISERGRDEKLFF,TGTGCCATCAGTGAACGGGGAAGAGATGAAAAACTGTTTTTT
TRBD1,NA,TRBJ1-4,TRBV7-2,CASSLVGGGEKLFF,TGTGCCAGCAGCTTAGTAGGGGGCGGTGAAAAACTGTTTTTT
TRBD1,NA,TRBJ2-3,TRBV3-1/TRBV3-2,CASSQEWGQGKDTDTQYF,TGTGCCAGCAGCCAAGAATGGGGACAGGGGAAAGACACAGATACGCAGTATTTT